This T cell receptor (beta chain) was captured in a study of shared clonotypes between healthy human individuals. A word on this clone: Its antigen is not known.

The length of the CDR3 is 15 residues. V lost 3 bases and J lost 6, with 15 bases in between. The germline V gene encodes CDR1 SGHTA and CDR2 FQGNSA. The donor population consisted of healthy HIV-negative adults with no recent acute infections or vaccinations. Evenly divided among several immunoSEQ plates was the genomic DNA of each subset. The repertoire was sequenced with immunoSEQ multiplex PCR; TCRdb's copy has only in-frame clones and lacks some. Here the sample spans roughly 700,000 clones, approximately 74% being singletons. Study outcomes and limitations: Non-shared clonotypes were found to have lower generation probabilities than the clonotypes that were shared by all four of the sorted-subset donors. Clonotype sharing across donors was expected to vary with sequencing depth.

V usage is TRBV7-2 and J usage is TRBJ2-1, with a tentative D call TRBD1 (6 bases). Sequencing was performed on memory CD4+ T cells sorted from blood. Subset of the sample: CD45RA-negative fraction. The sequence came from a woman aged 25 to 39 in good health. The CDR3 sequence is CASSLDQGTRNEQFF. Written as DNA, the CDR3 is TGTGCCAGCAGCTTGGACCAGGGGACGCGCAATGAGCAGTTCTTC.